The 2 T cell receptor beta chains listed next were all sequenced from one sample in a study of T-cell memory formation after mild COVID-19. TCRdb redid the calling of the 5' RACE reads with MiXCR, one entry per CDR3 protein. The data hold about 420,000 distinct CDR3 sequences, with about 25% observed a single time. The specimen sequenced was PBMCs or a T cell subset sorted from them (not recorded which). Receptors were obtained from an adult woman who had mild COVID-19 (a few samples of this study predate the infection). Cell type and time point are not known.

This sequence joins TRBV7-9 and TRBJ2-7; TRBD1 agrees at 7 bases. Germline CDR1 and CDR2: SEHNR and FQNEAQ (reference sequence). The V segment lost 5 bases and the J segment 2 bases; nucleotides outside the gene matches: 12. The CDR3 runs to 16 residues. For the CDR3, the DNA is TGTGCCAGCAGCCACGAAGTGGGCAGGGGGACCTACGAGCAGTACTTC. Amino acid sequence: CASSHEVGRGTYEQYF.

This clonotype was seen a handful of times. The chain joins TRBV20-1 to TRBJ2-3, with 7 bases aligning to TRBD2. Trimming at V came to 8 bases and at J to 5 bases, leaving 10 bases not matched to a gene. CDR1 and CDR2 from the germline V gene are DFQATT and SNEGSKA (reference sequence). CDR3 length equals 13 residues. The CDR3 loop reads CSPWGGDLDTQYF. CDR3 DNA sequence: TGCAGTCCCTGGGGGGGAGATCTAGATACGCAGTATTTT.